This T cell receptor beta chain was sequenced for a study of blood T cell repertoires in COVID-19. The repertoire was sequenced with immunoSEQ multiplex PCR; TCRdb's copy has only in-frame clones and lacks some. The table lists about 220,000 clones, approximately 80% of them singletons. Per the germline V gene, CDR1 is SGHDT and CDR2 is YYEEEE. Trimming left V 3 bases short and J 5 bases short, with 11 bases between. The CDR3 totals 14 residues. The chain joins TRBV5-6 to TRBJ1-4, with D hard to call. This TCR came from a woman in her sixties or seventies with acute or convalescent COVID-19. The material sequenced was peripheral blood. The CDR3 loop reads CASSSSGWNEKLFF. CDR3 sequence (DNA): TGTGCCAGCAGCTCATCAGGATGGAATGAAAAACTGTTTTTT.